A selection of T cell receptor beta chains follows, all from one sample in a study of beta chain features in type 1 diabetes. The method was immunoSEQ multiplex PCR; TCRdb's version includes in-frame clones alone and lacks a portion of them. Here the sample spans 150,000 to 200,000 clones, around 63% being singletons. Input material: naive CD4+ T cells from blood. These TCRs come from a man aged 25 to 40 with type 1 diabetes. The CDR3 runs from the conserved cysteine through the conserved F or W. D genes are given only for firm matches.

len | j_gene | d_gene | v_gene | CDR3aa
15 | TRBJ2-3 | TRBD2 | TRBV7-9 | CASSFGLAGSDTQYF
16 | TRBJ2-1 | - | TRBV11-2 | CASSHDTSLMGNEQFF
15 | TRBJ2-7 | TRBD1 | TRBV7-2 | CASSLAGTGASEQYF
12 | TRBJ2-3 | - | TRBV15 | CATSRRMDTQYF
12 | TRBJ2-3 | - | TRBV28 | CASRTGTDTQYF
13 | TRBJ1-2 | - | TRBV10-3 | CAISEEEGPPYTF
16 | TRBJ2-3 | TRBD1 | TRBV7-2 | CASSLAGTGGTDTQYF
15 | TRBJ1-6 | - | TRBV9 | CASSVGRTAGSPLHF
14 | TRBJ2-7 | - | TRBV6-5 | CASSYSYMPYEQYF
14 | TRBJ2-2 | - | TRBV14 | CASSLTRNTGELFF
16 | TRBJ2-3 | - | TRBV5-4 | CASSLVVLGSTDTQYF
16 | TRBJ2-2 | - | TRBV9 | CASSPSSGRLVRELFF
15 | TRBJ2-1 | - | TRBV4-3 | CASSQAGTLYNEQFF
14 | TRBJ2-2 | - | TRBV30 | CAWSTRQLFGELFF
14 | TRBJ2-7 | TRBD1 | TRBV6-5 | CASRRPGQGYEQYF
16 | TRBJ2-1 | - | TRBV18 | CASSSGQISSYNEQFF
12 | TRBJ1-1 | TRBD1 | TRBV30 | CAWSAGQGADFF
13 | TRBJ1-1 | - | TRBV29-1 | CSVEFSLNTEAFF
14 | TRBJ2-1 | - | TRBV2 | CASSEVGAYNEQFF
14 | TRBJ2-5 | - | TRBV7-2 | CASSFWGSQETQYF
14 | TRBJ1-5 | - | TRBV29-1 | CSVEVGGSNQPQHF
14 | TRBJ2-7 | - | TRBV1 | CTSSLDRGGGEQYF
15 | TRBJ2-1 | - | TRBV5-1 | CASSLGAGLGNEQFF
13 | TRBJ2-6 | TRBD1 | TRBV30 | CARQGTGANVLTF
13 | TRBJ2-3 | - | TRBV29-1 | CSVQQGSTDTQYF
15 | TRBJ1-6 | TRBD1 | TRBV5-1 | CASTLGGQANSPLHF
16 | TRBJ2-7 | - | TRBV23-1 | CASSQYLFGKTHEQYF
15 | TRBJ2-3 | TRBD2 | TRBV4-3 | CASSLLAGAGDTQYF
15 | TRBJ2-3 | - | TRBV29-1 | CSVYGTSGSTDTQYF